Shown below are 32 T cell receptor beta chains from a single sample sequenced in a study of T cells in women clearing cervical HPV infection. Data came from immunoSEQ multiplex PCR; TCRdb stores just in-frame clones and leaves some out. Here the sample table reports about 39,000 clones. Sample: blood buffy coat. Receptors originate from a woman aged 18 to 75 with a cervical HPV16 infection that either progressed to CIN3+ or cleared (not recorded which).

Regarding this clone: The observed sequence ends 3 residues before the CDR3 terminus, with the missing tail filled in from the germline J gene. The rearrangement joins TRBV20-1 to TRBJ1-2; no clear D. The CDR3 has 12 residues. The germline CDR1 and CDR2 sequences are DFQATT and SNEGSKA (reference sequence). The CDR3 loop is CSATQAAGGYTF. The CDR3 bases that were read are TGCAGTGCTACGCAGGCTGCCGGAGGC.

Comments on this clone: The CDR3 end lies 3 residues beyond the end of the read and is filled in from the germline J gene. The genes are TRBV20-1 and TRBJ2-1, with 8 bases aligning to TRBD2. The germline CDR1 and CDR2 sequences are DFQATT and SNEGSKA (reference sequence). Trimming at V came to 2 bases and at J to 4 bases, leaving 1 base not matched to a gene. CDR3 length: 13 amino acids. Incomplete CDR3 DNA: TGCAGTGCTAGAACGGGGGGGTACAATGAG. Amino acid sequence: CSARTGGYNE. The whole CDR3 protein is CSARTGGYNEQFF.

For this clone: The observed sequence ends 3 residues before the CDR3 terminus, with the missing tail filled in from the germline J gene. This chain links TRBV6-4 with TRBJ2-3, with 8 positions matching TRBD1. CDR3 length equals 15 residues. Per germline, CDR1 MRHNA and CDR2 SNTAGT. The V and J ends lost 2 bases and 4 bases, in that order; junction bases with no gene match: 5. The CDR3 spells CASSDTTGAADTQYF. Incomplete CDR3 DNA: TGTGCCAGCAGTGACACGACAGGGGCGGCAGATACG.

About this clone: Sequencing ends 3 residues short of the CDR3 end; the germline J gene provides the rest. The V call is TRBV18, the J call TRBJ2-1; possible D gene TRBD1, 6 bases. Deletions cut 4 bases from V and 1 base from J, with 11 bases between. The germline CDR1 and CDR2 sequences are KGHSH and LQKENI. This CDR3 has 15 residues. CDR3 sequence reads: CASSLQGISYNEQFF. Incomplete CDR3 DNA: TGTGCCAGCTCACTACAGGGTATATCCTACAATGAG.

As concerns this clone: The read finishes 3 residues shy of the CDR3 end, and the germline J gene is used to complete it. V is TRBV14 and J is TRBJ1-2, with D maybe TRBD1 (6 bases). The CDR3 runs to 13 residues. Trimming cost V 1 base and J 7 bases, with 10 bases left between them. The germline gives CDR1 SGHDN, CDR2 FVKESK. The covered CDR3 bases are TGTGCCAGCAGCCAAGGGGGGCTGGGTGGC. Translated, it gives CASSQGGLGG. Given in full, the CDR3 is CASSQGGLGGYTF.

Of note for this clone: The DNA ends 3 residues before the CDR3 does, and the rest of the CDR3 is filled in from the germline J gene. This rearrangement joins TRBV10-3 to TRBJ1-5, with D possibly matching TRBD1 (5 bases). CDR1 and CDR2 from the germline V gene are ENHRY and SYGVKD. Trimming removed 3 bases from V and 1 base from J, with 16 bases in between. The CDR3 has 17 amino acids. The chain's CDR3 is CAISEKRQGGSNQPQHF. The CDR3 DNA, read in part, is TGTGCCATCAGTGAAAAGAGGCAGGGAGGGAGCAATCAGCCC.

To note about this clone: The read ends 3 residues shy of where the CDR3 ends; the end is completed using the germline J gene. V usage is TRBV2 and J usage is TRBJ2-7, with 7 bases lining up with TRBD1. The CDR3 is made up of 15 amino acids. V shed 4 bases and J 4 bases; nucleotides not matched to a gene: 10. The germline CDR1 and CDR2 sequences are SNHLY and FYNNEI. The CDR3 region is CASSGGAGGAYEQYF. The part of the CDR3 DNA that was read is TGTGCCAGCAGTGGGGGTGCAGGGGGTGCGTACGAG.

For this clone: The read ends 3 residues shy of where the CDR3 ends; the end is completed using the germline J gene. This chain uses TRBV2 with TRBJ2-7; 8 bases are a match to TRBD1. V dropped 6 bases and J dropped 3; count of bases not matched to a gene: 10. Looked up from germline, CDR1 is SNHLY and CDR2 is FYNNEI. The CDR3 extends over 15 amino acids. The covered CDR3 bases are TGTGCCAGCAGCCCAGGGACAGGTTATATCTACGAG. Its protein is CASSPGTGYIYE. The CDR3 reads in full as CASSPGTGYIYEQYF.

On this clone itself: The CDR3 is cut off 3 residues early in the read; its end comes from the germline J gene. The chain couples TRBV10-3 to TRBJ1-1; D unclear. Germline V gene lookup returns CDR1 ENHRY and CDR2 SYGVKD. The V and J ends lost 7 bases and 0 bases respectively, with 9 bases between them. The CDR3 has 13 amino acids. The DNA read from the CDR3 is TGTGCCATCATGCCAGGCCTGAACACTGAA. Its protein product is CAIMPGLNTE. The complete CDR3 reads CAIMPGLNTEAFF.

CDR3 DNA, as far as it was read: TGTGCCAGCAGCTCCAACAGGGGCCGTAACTATGGC. Its protein product is CASSSNRGRNYG. The CDR3 in full is CASSSNRGRNYGYTF. J is TRBJ1-2 and V is TRBV11-3, with TRBD1 identical over 7 bases. The read ends 3 residues shy of where the CDR3 ends; the end is completed using the germline J gene. V dropped 4 bases and J dropped 1; count of bases not matched to a gene: 6. Germline values: CDR1 SGHNT, CDR2 YENEEA. The CDR3 is 15 residues long.

Concerning this clone itself: The read finishes 3 residues shy of the CDR3 end, and the germline J gene is used to complete it. V is TRBV16 and J is TRBJ1-1; possible D gene TRBD1, 5 bases. Germline V gene lookup returns CDR1 KGHSY and CDR2 FQNENV. With 0 bases removed from V and 4 bases from J, the gap between germline ends came to 12 bases. This CDR3 has 15 residues. CDR3 region: CASSQSRGDSTEAFF. Incomplete CDR3 DNA: TGTGCCAGCAGCCAATCACGGGGGGATAGCACTGAA.

For this clone: The read comes to an end 3 residues before the CDR3 does, leaving the germline J gene to fill in the end. V gene TRBV4-1 combines with J gene TRBJ2-7; perhaps D is TRBD1 or TRBD2 (5 bases each). CDR3 length: 16 residues. Germline CDR1 MGHRA, CDR2 YSYEKL. The germline V and J ends were trimmed by 2 bases and 4 bases, with 18 bases remaining between them. CDR3 region: CASSQKEAGYGYEQYF. CDR3 DNA (partial): TGCGCCAGCAGCCAAAAGGAGGCAGGGTATGGTTACGAG.

As for this clone: The CDR3 end lies 3 residues beyond the end of the read and is filled in from the germline J gene. The chain is built from TRBV19 and TRBJ2-3, with TRBD2 as a possible D gene (6 bases). The CDR3 totals 15 residues. Per germline, CDR1 LNHDA and CDR2 SQIVND (reference sequence). Trimming took off 6 bases at V and 0 bases at J, with 13 bases between the two ends. The CDR3 sequence is CASRKYGTSTDTQYF. CDR3 DNA (partial): TGTGCCAGTAGGAAGTACGGGACTAGCACAGATACG. Variable domain in full (rest from reference TRBV19 and TRBJ2-3): DGGITQSPKYLFRKEGQNVTLSCEQNLNHDAMYWYRQDPGQGLRLIYYSQIVNDFQKGDIAEGYSVSREKKESFPLTVTSAQKNPTAFYLCASRKYGTSTDTQYFGPGTRLTVL.

Details on this clone: The sequenced fragment ends 3 residues before the CDR3 boundary, so the rest is inferred from the germline J gene. This chain uses TRBV20-1 with TRBJ2-1, with a tentative D call TRBD2 (6 bases). This CDR3 is built from 15 residues. The V gene's germline CDR1 is DFQATT and CDR2 SNEGSKA (reference sequence). Trimming left V 0 bases short and J 4 bases short, with 13 bases between. CDR3: CSARDVGGVYNEQFF. The sequenced CDR3 bases are TGCAGTGCTAGAGACGTGGGCGGGGTATACAATGAG.

Comments on this clone: Read data end 3 residues before the CDR3 end; the end is taken from the germline J gene. The rearrangement joins TRBV7-6 to TRBJ1-4; maybe TRBD1 (6 bases). Germline V gives CDR1 SGHVS, CDR2 FNYEAQ. The CDR3 is 15 amino acids. Deletions cut 7 bases from V and 5 bases from J, with 17 bases between. The DNA read from the CDR3 is TGTGCCAGCAACGAGGGGGGGGGACCCAATGAAAAA. Translation gives CASNEGGGPNEK. Given in full, the CDR3 is CASNEGGGPNEKLFF.

A note on this clone: The read falls 3 residues short of the CDR3 end, and the missing part is taken from the germline J gene. The chain carries TRBV20-1 and TRBJ2-5, with TRBD2 matching 7 bases. CDR3 size: 13 residues. The V and J ends lost 5 bases and 5 bases, in that order; junction bases with no gene match: 8. Germline V lookup: CDR1 DFQATT, CDR2 SNEGSKA (reference sequence). CDR3 bases read: TGCAGTGCTGCTACGGGGGGAAGGGAGACC. It yields the protein CSAATGGRET. The entire CDR3 reads CSAATGGRETQYF.

Worth noting for this clone: The CDR3 goes on 3 residues after the read ends, and that part is filled in from the germline J gene. V is TRBV5-1 and J is TRBJ2-7, with a tentative D call TRBD1 (5 bases). V was pared by 4 bases and J by 0 bases, with 23 bases between. Germline-derived CDR1 and CDR2 are SGHRS and YFSETQ. The CDR3 extends over 18 amino acids. CDR3 sequence: CASSEQPSQGPFSYEQYF. The CDR3 bases that were read are TGCGCCAGCAGCGAACAACCCTCCCAGGGCCCTTTCTCCTACGAG.

To note about this clone: The DNA ends 3 residues before the CDR3 does, and the rest of the CDR3 is filled in from the germline J gene. This rearrangement joins TRBV7-9 to TRBJ1-4; tentative D call: TRBD1 (6 bases). Germline V lookup: CDR1 SEHNR, CDR2 FQNEAQ (reference sequence). The CDR3 is 15 amino acids. Trimming removed 4 bases at V and 7 bases at J, with 16 bases between. The DNA read from the CDR3 is TGTGCCAGCAGCTCCGGCGGGGGGCTTATTGAAAAA. It codes for CASSSGGGLIEK. The entire CDR3 protein is CASSSGGGLIEKLFF. Together with reference TRBV7-9 and TRBJ1-4, the CDR3 gives the full variable domain: DTGVSQNPRHKITKRGQNVTFRCDPISEHNRLYWYRQTLGQGPEFLTYFQNEAQLEKSRLLSDRFSAERPKGSFSTLEIQRTEQGDSAMYLCASSSGGGLIEKLFFGSGTQLSVL.

Note on this clone: The CDR3 end is not reached by the read, which stops 3 residues before it; the germline J gene fills it in. The chain combines TRBV19 with TRBJ2-5, with D possibly being TRBD2 (6 bases). Germline-derived CDR1 and CDR2 are LNHDA and SQIVND (reference sequence). This CDR3 has 15 residues. Trimming took off 5 bases at V and 5 bases at J, with 18 bases between the two ends. CDR3 DNA (partial): TGTGCCAGTAGTGTAGGGACTTCCCCTTGGGAGACC. Protein sequence: CASSVGTSPWET. The entire CDR3 protein reads CASSVGTSPWETQYF.

The covered CDR3 bases are TGCGCCAGCAGCACCTGGACAGGGGGTACGGTTGATGAG. Amino acid sequence: CASSTWTGGTVDE. The whole CDR3 sequence is CASSTWTGGTVDEQFF. This rearrangement joins TRBV5-1 to TRBJ2-1, with 10 bases aligning to TRBD1. The read is 3 residues too short to cover the CDR3 end, so that end is filled in from the germline J gene. The CDR3 has 16 amino acids. The germline gives CDR1 SGHRS, CDR2 YFSETQ. After removal of 4 bases from V and 8 bases from J, the junction contained 12 bases not matched to a gene.

Concerning this clone: From the germline J gene comes the end of the CDR3, since the read stops 3 residues before it. This rearrangement joins TRBV20-1 to TRBJ2-3; TRBD2 agrees at 10 bases. The CDR3 has 17 residues. V gave up 0 bases and J gave up 5 bases; unmatched junction bases: 11. Germline values: CDR1 DFQATT, CDR2 SNEGSKA (reference sequence). CDR3 in amino acids: CSARDYRSGGAGDTQYF. The part of the CDR3 DNA that was read is TGCAGTGCTAGAGATTACCGGAGCGGGGGGGCGGGAGATACG.

Notes on this clone: The CDR3 is cut off 3 residues early in the read; its end comes from the germline J gene. The genes are TRBV7-7 and TRBJ2-1, with 9 bases identical to TRBD2. V gave up 1 base and J gave up 9 bases; unmatched junction bases: 10. This CDR3 region has 16 residues. Germline V CDR1 and CDR2: SSHAT, FNYEAQ (reference sequence). The DNA read from the CDR3 is TGTGCCAGCAGCTTAGGGCTGCGCGGGGGGGCCAGTGAG. The encoded protein is CASSLGLRGGASE. Given in full, the CDR3 is CASSLGLRGGASEQFF.

Comments on this clone: The read falls 3 residues short of the CDR3 end, and the missing part is taken from the germline J gene. This chain joins TRBV10-3 and TRBJ2-7; either TRBD1 or TRBD2 may supply D (6 bases each). Germline CDR1 is ENHRY and CDR2 is SYGVKD. V was cut by 0 bases and J by 6 bases, with 9 bases left in between. The CDR3 totals 13 residues. CDR3 sequence reads: CAISESQGGEQYF. CDR3 DNA (partial): TGTGCCATCAGTGAGTCACAGGGAGGCGAG.

Worth noting for this clone: The read is 3 residues too short to cover the CDR3 end, so that end is filled in from the germline J gene. The chain employs TRBV5-1 and TRBJ1-2, with a tentative D call TRBD1 (6 bases). Germline CDR1 SGHRS, CDR2 YFSETQ. This CDR3 spans 15 amino acids. Trimming left V 4 bases short and J 4 bases short, with 17 bases between. CDR3 bases read: TGCGCCAGCAGCAATGGCGGGGGCCTTTCCTATGGC. Its protein is CASSNGGGLSYG. In full, the CDR3 reads CASSNGGGLSYGYTF.

Turning to this clone: The CDR3 end is not reached by the read, which stops 3 residues before it; the germline J gene fills it in. The chain recombines TRBV5-6 with TRBJ1-5; weak D call: TRBD1 (5 bases). The germline gives CDR1 SGHDT, CDR2 YYEEEE. V lost 1 base to trimming and J lost 5 bases, with 13 bases between them. The CDR3 length is 15 residues. CDR3 sequence reads: CASSLFPGRDQPQHF. The covered CDR3 bases are TGTGCCAGCAGCTTGTTTCCTGGCAGGGATCAGCCC.

Worth noting for this clone: The read stops 3 residues short of the end of the CDR3; the missing end is completed from the germline J gene. The chain employs TRBV5-1 and TRBJ1-3; 10 positions match TRBD1. Germline trimming cut 5 bases from V and 4 bases from J; bases unmatched to any gene: 15. The CDR3 has 18 amino acids. Germline CDR1 SGHRS, CDR2 YFSETQ. The DNA read from the CDR3 is TGCGCCAGCAGTCCGGGACAGGGGCCGGGGACGGGAGGAAACACC. The encoded protein is CASSPGQGPGTGGNT. The CDR3 in its entirety is CASSPGQGPGTGGNTIYF.

As for this clone: The CDR3 is cut off 3 residues early in the read; its end comes from the germline J gene. The chain links TRBV30 to TRBJ2-1; 8 bases match TRBD2. This CDR3 spans 13 amino acids. Unmatched junction bases numbered 4, after V lost 4 bases and J lost 5 bases. CDR1 and CDR2 from the germline V gene are GTSNPN and SVGIG (reference sequence). The CDR3 is CAWKRGRDNEQFF. The part of the CDR3 DNA that was read is TGTGCCTGGAAGCGGGGGAGGGACAATGAG.

As concerns this clone: The CDR3 is cut off 3 residues early in the read; its end comes from the germline J gene. V is TRBV7-9 and J is TRBJ1-1; D call uncertain. The CDR3 covers 13 residues. Germline loops: CDR1 SEHNR, CDR2 FQNEAQ (reference sequence). V was trimmed by 1 base and J by 3 bases, leaving 6 bases between them. CDR3 bases read: TGTGCCAGCAGCTTAGGTTCGGACACTGAA. It encodes CASSLGSDTE. The CDR3 as a whole reads CASSLGSDTEAFF.

Turning to this clone: The read comes to an end 3 residues before the CDR3 does, leaving the germline J gene to fill in the end. This rearrangement joins TRBV4-1 to TRBJ2-2, with 8 bases identical to TRBD2. The V segment lost 4 bases and the J segment 6 bases; nucleotides outside the gene matches: 10. This CDR3 contains 16 residues. Germline V lookup: CDR1 MGHRA, CDR2 YSYEKL. The CDR3 bases that were read are TGCGCCAGCAGCCGGAGCGGGGGAGCAGTCTCCGGGGAG. Translation gives CASSRSGGAVSGE. The whole CDR3 sequence reads CASSRSGGAVSGELFF.

About this clone itself: The read halts 3 residues ahead of the CDR3 end, with the missing end drawn from the germline J gene. V is TRBV10-2 and J is TRBJ2-1, with TRBD1 as a possible D gene (6 bases). Germline CDR1 and CDR2: WSHSY and SAAADI. The V gene lost 4 bases and the J gene lost 9 bases, with 19 bases spanning the gap. This CDR3 has 15 residues. CDR3 sequence: CASSGLLQGNGEQFF. CDR3 DNA, as far as it was read: TGCGCCAGCAGTGGGTTACTACAGGGAAACGGTGAG.

As concerns this clone: The observed sequence ends 3 residues before the CDR3 terminus, with the missing tail filled in from the germline J gene. The J gene is TRBJ2-1, the V gene TRBV7-8; 8 bases are a match to TRBD1. Germline lookup yields CDR1 SGHVS and CDR2 FQNEAQ. After removal of 5 bases from V and 9 bases from J, the junction contained 18 bases not matched to a gene. The CDR3 loop spans 17 amino acids. CDR3 DNA (partial): TGTGCCAGCAGCCCGACCCCCCAGGGGGCATCGACGGGTGAG. This translates into CASSPTPQGASTGE. The CDR3 in its entirety is CASSPTPQGASTGEQFF.

Details on this clone: The read ends 3 residues shy of where the CDR3 ends; the end is completed using the germline J gene. V and J are TRBV5-1 and TRBJ2-5; possible D gene TRBD1, 7 bases. The germline V gene encodes CDR1 SGHRS and CDR2 YFSETQ. V lost 4 bases and J 4 bases, leaving 20 bases between the germline ends. The CDR3 has 16 amino acids. The DNA read from the CDR3 is TGCGCCAGCAGCCCCGGGACAGTAGGGGGGCGAGAGACC. Translated, it gives CASSPGTVGGRET. The full CDR3 protein reads CASSPGTVGGRETQYF.